This T cell receptor beta chain came from a study of cytomegalovirus exposure and HLA in healthy donors. Study-level findings and limits: Evidence from a later analysis indicated that most CMV-associated TCR beta chains looked HLA-restricted. HLA alleles were associated with 15,000 to 20,000 TCR beta sequences in a later analysis at 0.05 false discovery rate.

Worth noting for this clone: What it binds is unknown.

The CDR3 extends over 10 amino acids. V was clipped by 8 bases and J by 6 bases, with 6 bases between them. Germline V lookup: CDR1 MDHEN, CDR2 SYDVKM. The study ran its PCR with 60 Vbeta and 13 Jbeta primers. Here immunoSEQ multiplex PCR was the method, and the copy in TCRdb shows in-frame clones only, minus some. The table includes 150,000 to 200,000 clones, roughly 80% detected once. Specimen: PBMCs. The rearrangement links TRBV28 to TRBJ2-3, with D uncertain. This TCR was recovered from a woman between 18 and 29 years old in good health and CMV-seronegative. This CDR3 is CASSEDTQYF. The CDR3 region has the DNA TGTGCCAGCTCGGAGGATACGCAGTATTTT.